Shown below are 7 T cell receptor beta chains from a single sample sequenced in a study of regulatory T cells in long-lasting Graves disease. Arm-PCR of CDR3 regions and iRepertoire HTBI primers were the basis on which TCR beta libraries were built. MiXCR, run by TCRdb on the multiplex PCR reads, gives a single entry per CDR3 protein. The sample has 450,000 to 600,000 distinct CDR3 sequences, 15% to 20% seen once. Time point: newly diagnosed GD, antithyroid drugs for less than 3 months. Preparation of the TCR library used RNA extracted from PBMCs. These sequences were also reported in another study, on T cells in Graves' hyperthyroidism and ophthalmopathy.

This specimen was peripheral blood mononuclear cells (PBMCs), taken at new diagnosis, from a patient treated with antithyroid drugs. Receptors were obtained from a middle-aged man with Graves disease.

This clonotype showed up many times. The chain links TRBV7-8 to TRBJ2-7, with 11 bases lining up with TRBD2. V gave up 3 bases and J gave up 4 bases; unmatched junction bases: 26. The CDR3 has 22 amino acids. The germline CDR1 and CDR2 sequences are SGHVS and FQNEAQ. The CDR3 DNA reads TGTGCCAGCAGCTTTAATACGATATACAGCGAGGGACTAGCGGAGAAGTTGTACGAGCAGTACTTC. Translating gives CASSFNTIYSEGLAEKLYEQYF.

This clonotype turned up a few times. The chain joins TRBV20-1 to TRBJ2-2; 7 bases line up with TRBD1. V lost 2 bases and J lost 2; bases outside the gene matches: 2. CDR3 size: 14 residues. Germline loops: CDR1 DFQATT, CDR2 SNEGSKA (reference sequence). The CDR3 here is CSARQGVNTGELFF. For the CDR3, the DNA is TGCAGTGCTAGACAGGGGGTAAACACCGGGGAGCTGTTTTTT.

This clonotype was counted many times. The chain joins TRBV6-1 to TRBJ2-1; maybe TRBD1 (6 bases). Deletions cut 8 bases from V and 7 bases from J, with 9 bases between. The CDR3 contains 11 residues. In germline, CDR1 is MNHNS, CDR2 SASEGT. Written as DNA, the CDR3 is TGTGCCAGCGCACAGGGTAATGAGCAGTTCTTC. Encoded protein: CASAQGNEQFF.

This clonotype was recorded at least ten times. The CDR3 DNA is TGTGCCAGCAGTTTTCCAGGGGTACCCTACGAGCAGTACTTC. Its translation is CASSFPGVPYEQYF. V and J are TRBV28 and TRBJ2-7, with TRBD1 as a possible D gene (6 bases). Trimming took 3 bases from V and 2 from J, leaving 11 bases between them. The CDR3 covers 14 residues. Per germline, CDR1 MDHEN and CDR2 SYDVKM.

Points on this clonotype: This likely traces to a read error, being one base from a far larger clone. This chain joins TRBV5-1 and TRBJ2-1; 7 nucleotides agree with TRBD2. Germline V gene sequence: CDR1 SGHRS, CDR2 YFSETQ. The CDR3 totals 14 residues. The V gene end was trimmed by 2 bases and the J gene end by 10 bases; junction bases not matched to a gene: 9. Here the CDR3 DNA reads TGCGCCAGCAGCTTTAGTTATGGGGACTACGAGCAGTTCTTC. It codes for CASSFSYGDYEQFF.

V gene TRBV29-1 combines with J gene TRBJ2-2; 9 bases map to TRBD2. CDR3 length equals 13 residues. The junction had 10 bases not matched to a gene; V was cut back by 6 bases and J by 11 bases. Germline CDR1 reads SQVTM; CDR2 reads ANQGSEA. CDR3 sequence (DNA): TGCAGCGTACGACTAGCGGCCGGCGGAGAGCTGTTTTTT. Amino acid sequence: CSVRLAAGGELFF.

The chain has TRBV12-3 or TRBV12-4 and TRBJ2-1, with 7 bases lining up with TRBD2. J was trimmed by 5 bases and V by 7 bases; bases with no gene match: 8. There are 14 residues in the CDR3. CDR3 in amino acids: CASTRLAGNNEQFF. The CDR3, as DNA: TGTGCCAGCACCCGACTAGCAGGTAACAATGAGCAGTTCTTC.